The 9 T cell receptor beta chains below were found in one sample sequenced in a study of blood T cell repertoires in COVID-19. Measured with immunoSEQ multiplex PCR; TCRdb has only the in-frame clones, and not every one. The sample lists about 140,000 clones, around 73% seen once, with about 8.4% in the top ten. Sequenced material: peripheral blood. These receptors all come from a woman between 50 and 59 years old with active or convalescent COVID-19.

CDR3 sequence: CASSRDSHSGANVLTF. The CDR3 coding sequence is TGTGCCAGCAGCAGGGACAGCCACTCTGGGGCCAACGTCCTGACTTTC. The chain recombines TRBV7-9 with TRBJ2-6; 7 bases are a match to TRBD1. The germline V gene encodes CDR1 SEHNR and CDR2 FQNEAQ (reference sequence). There are 16 residues in the CDR3. V shed 5 bases, J shed 0 bases, and the junction held 4 bases outside the gene matches.

The chain employs TRBV7-2 and TRBJ1-3; 9 bases map to TRBD1. V shed 0 bases and J 4 bases; nucleotides not matched to a gene: 4. Per germline, CDR1 SGHTA and CDR2 FQGNSA. The CDR3 loop spans 16 amino acids. The DNA for the CDR3 is TGTGCCAGCAGCTTAGCTGGGACAGGGAGAGGAAACACCATATATTTT. It is translated as CASSLAGTGRGNTIYF.

The gene calls are TRBV10-3 and TRBJ2-2; the D is unclear. The CDR3 sequence is 15 residues long. The ends were cut back, 3 bases at V and 2 bases at J, with 10 bases in the middle. Germline lookup yields CDR1 ENHRY and CDR2 SYGVKD. This CDR3 reads CAISDEHTNTGELFF. CDR3 bases: TGTGCCATCAGTGATGAGCATACCAACACCGGGGAGCTGTTTTTT.

This chain joins TRBV20-1 and TRBJ2-7; possibly TRBD1 for D (6 bases). The V gene's germline CDR1 is DFQATT and CDR2 SNEGSKA (reference sequence). The V end lost 3 bases, the J end lost 2 bases, and 11 bases lay between the germline ends. There are 13 residues in the CDR3. The CDR3, as DNA: TGCAGTGCTAGTCTCCAGGGGACCTACGAGCAGTACTTC. Protein: CSASLQGTYEQYF.

A few counts support this clone. The rearrangement joins TRBV3-1 (or the pseudogene TRBV3-2) to TRBJ1-1, with D uncertain. V lost 4 bases and J lost 2, with 11 bases in between. CDR1 is LGHDT and CDR2 is YNNKEL in the germline V gene (reference sequence). The CDR3 totals 14 residues. This chain's CDR3 is CASSRGRINTEAFF. The CDR3 DNA is TGTGCCAGCAGCCGCGGGAGAATCAACACTGAAGCTTTCTTT.

V usage is TRBV2 and J usage is TRBJ2-1; weak D call: TRBD2 (5 bases). Germline V gene data show CDR1 as SNHLY and CDR2 as FYNNEI. The CDR3 contains 15 residues. V was pared by 6 bases and J by 0 bases, with 12 bases between. For the CDR3, the DNA is TGTGCCAGCAGGTTACTAGTTAGCTCCTACAATGAGCAGTTCTTC. Encoded protein: CASRLLVSSYNEQFF.

V gene TRBV28 combines with J gene TRBJ2-1; D remains unclear. Germline V lookup: CDR1 MDHEN, CDR2 SYDVKM. Trimming took 6 bases from V and 8 from J, leaving 8 bases between them. This CDR3 has 11 residues. The CDR3 loop is CASRQFHEQFF. For the CDR3, the DNA is TGTGCCAGCAGGCAGTTCCATGAGCAGTTCTTC.

This clone showed up just a few times. This sequence joins TRBV6-6 and TRBJ1-1; 8 bases line up with TRBD1. CDR3 size: 13 residues. V dropped 6 bases and J dropped 5; count of bases not matched to a gene: 5. The germline gives CDR1 MNHNY, CDR2 SVGAGI (reference sequence). CDR3 nucleotides: TGTGCCAGCAGCCGACAGGGGATGACTGAAGCTTTCTTT. It specifies CASSRQGMTEAFF.

The chain recombines TRBV5-1 with TRBJ1-3; TRBD1 matches 12 bases. Germline lookup yields CDR1 SGHRS and CDR2 YFSETQ. J lost 2 bases, V lost 4 bases, and 1 base had no gene match. CDR3 length: 15 amino acids. CDR3 amino acids: CASSRDRGPGNTIYF. The DNA for the CDR3 is TGCGCCAGCAGCCGGGACAGGGGGCCTGGAAACACCATATATTTT. Full variable domain (rest looked up from reference TRBV5-1 and TRBJ1-3): KAGVTQTPRYLIKTRGQQVTLSCSPISGHRSVSWYQQTPGQGLQFLFEYFSETQRNKGNFPGRFSGRQFSNSRSEMNVSTLELGDSALYLCASSRDRGPGNTIYFGEGSWLTVV.